This T cell receptor beta chain emerged from a study of T-cell memory formation after mild COVID-19. The wider study: Clusters of TCRs were largely donor specific. Study observations and caveats: Unconfirmed was the SARS-CoV-2 specificity of second-wave clones that peaked on day 37. Among CD4+ contracting clones, most were CM and EM, and CD8+ ones EMRA.

This clonotype was picked up many times. Its specificity is unknown. V lost 4 bases and J lost 1, with 13 bases in between. This CDR3 region has 15 residues. Employing constant-segment primers, 5'RACE generated TCR alpha and TCR beta cDNA libraries bearing sample barcodes and UMIs. TCRdb reprocessed the 5' RACE reads via MiXCR and lists one record per CDR3 protein. The data hold about 210,000 distinct CDR3 sequences, with 8% to 11% observed a single time. The TCR originated in a young man who had mild COVID-19 (a few samples of this study predate the infection). Cell type and time point are not known. Sequences were obtained from PBMCs or a T cell subset sorted from them (not recorded which). The chain has TRBV12-3 or TRBV12-4 and TRBJ1-1, with D tentatively TRBD1 (6 bases). The CDR3 sequence is CASSSHRATNTEAFF. DNA of the CDR3: TGTGCCAGCAGTTCCCACAGGGCCACGAACACTGAAGCTTTCTTT.